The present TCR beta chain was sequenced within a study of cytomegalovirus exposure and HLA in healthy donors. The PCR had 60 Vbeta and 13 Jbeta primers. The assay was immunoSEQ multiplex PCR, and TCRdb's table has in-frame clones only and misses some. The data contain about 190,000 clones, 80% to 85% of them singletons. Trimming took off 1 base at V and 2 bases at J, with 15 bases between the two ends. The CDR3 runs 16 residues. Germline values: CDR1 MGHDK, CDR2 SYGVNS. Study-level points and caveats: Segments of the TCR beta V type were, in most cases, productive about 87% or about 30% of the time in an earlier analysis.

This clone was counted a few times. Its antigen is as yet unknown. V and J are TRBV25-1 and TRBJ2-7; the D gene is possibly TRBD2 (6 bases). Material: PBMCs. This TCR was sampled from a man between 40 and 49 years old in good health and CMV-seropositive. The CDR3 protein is CASSESAGIRTYEQYF. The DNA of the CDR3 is TGTGCCAGCAGTGAATCGGCGGGGATACGGACCTACGAGCAGTACTTC.